This is a list of T cell receptor beta chains from one sample in a study of Ad26.COV2.S vaccination and SARS-CoV-2 variants. TCRdb's copy holds only in-frame clones and misses some; the assay was immunoSEQ multiplex PCR. This table holds about 240,000 clones, roughly 90% found once. This specimen consisted of peripheral blood, obtained in a trial of Ad26.COV2.S vaccine versus placebo. These receptors originate from a person aged 18 to 65 who received the Ad26.COV2.S COVID-19 vaccine or a placebo. The CDR3 runs from the conserved cysteine through the conserved F or W. A D gene is named only where the DNA matches it firmly. Expanded clones are given a class, and other clones once, few, many or no size at all.

v_call,j_call,clone_size,d_call,cdr3_aa,cdr3_nt
TRBV28,TRBJ2-3,.,.,CASSQGPDTQYF,TGTGCCAGTTCTCAAGGGCCAGATACGCAGTATTTT
TRBV5-1,TRBJ2-7,.,.,CASSLDSTYEQYF,TGCGCCAGCAGCTTGGACAGTACGTACGAGCAGTACTTC
TRBV6-5,TRBJ1-1,once,.,CASSYKGRNTEAFF,TGTGCCAGCAGTTACAAAGGGAGGAACACTGAAGCTTTCTTT
TRBV5-4,TRBJ1-1,once,.,CASSRHPNTEAFF,TGTGCCAGCAGCAGGCACCCGAACACTGAAGCTTTCTTT
TRBV7-2,TRBJ1-2,.,.,CASSFLDSFYGYTF,TGTGCCAGCAGCTTCTTGGACAGCTTCTATGGCTACACCTTC
TRBV10-3,TRBJ1-1,.,.,CAIRTDTTNTEAFF,TGTGCCATCAGGACAGACACCACGAACACTGAAGCTTTCTTT
TRBV11-3,TRBJ2-2,.,.,CASSSPVGELFF,TGTGCCAGCAGCTCCCCCGTCGGGGAGCTGTTTTTT
TRBV6-5,TRBJ1-6,.,.,CASRGQAWVLHF,TGTGCCAGTAGGGGCCAGGCTTGGGTCCTCCACTTT
TRBV3-1/TRBV3-2,TRBJ1-1,.,.,CASSQVSGGTEAFF,TGTGCCAGCAGCCAAGTAAGCGGAGGAACTGAAGCTTTCTTT
TRBV3-1/TRBV3-2,TRBJ2-7,.,.,CASSQVSYEQYF,TGTGCCAGCAGCCAAGTGTCCTACGAGCAGTACTTC
TRBV9,TRBJ2-1,.,.,CASSPLDRGGYNEQFF,TGTGCCAGCAGCCCTCTGGATCGGGGAGGTTACAATGAGCAGTTCTTC
TRBV7-8,TRBJ2-3,once,TRBD2,CASRQAWGLAMYTDTQYF,TGTGCCAGCAGACAAGCCTGGGGACTAGCGATGTACACAGATACGCAGTATTTT
TRBV19,TRBJ1-6,.,.,CASSIASGDGSPLHF,TGTGCCAGTAGTATAGCCTCAGGGGACGGATCACCCCTCCACTTT
TRBV28,TRBJ1-2,.,TRBD1,CASRAGDRVQGYTF,TGTGCCAGCAGAGCCGGGGACAGGGTGCAAGGCTACACCTTC
TRBV6-1,TRBJ2-3,.,.,CASSESDGRTDTQYF,TGTGCCAGCAGTGAAAGTGACGGACGCACAGATACGCAGTATTTT
TRBV7-9,TRBJ2-7,.,TRBD2,CASSLVAGRPYEQYF,TGTGCCAGCAGCTTAGTAGCGGGGCGCCCCTACGAGCAGTACTTC
TRBV3-1/TRBV3-2,TRBJ2-1,.,TRBD2,CASSRVAGGGNEQFF,TGTGCCAGCAGCAGGGTAGCGGGAGGGGGCAATGAGCAGTTCTTC
TRBV3-1/TRBV3-2,TRBJ2-1,.,TRBD2,CASSPGLAPYNEQFF,TGTGCCAGCAGCCCTGGACTAGCGCCCTACAATGAGCAGTTCTTC
TRBV25-1,TRBJ2-7,.,TRBD1,CASEGQFSYEQYF,TGTGCCAGTGAGGGACAGTTCTCCTACGAGCAGTACTTC
TRBV18,TRBJ1-1,.,TRBD1,CASSLQDRGLGNTEAFF,TGTGCCAGCTCACTACAGGACAGGGGGCTGGGGAACACTGAAGCTTTCTTT
TRBV6-1,TRBJ1-6,.,.,CASSKGVAGYNSPLHF,TGTGCCAGCAGTAAAGGGGTAGCAGGATATAATTCACCCCTCCACTTT
TRBV30,TRBJ1-6,.,.,CAWSVGAGNSPLHF,TGTGCCTGGAGTGTAGGAGCGGGAAATTCACCCCTCCACTTT
TRBV2,TRBJ1-6,.,.,CASSEELQAFHSPLHF,TGTGCCAGCAGTGAAGAGCTCCAGGCTTTTCATTCACCCCTCCACTTT
TRBV4-3,TRBJ2-2,once,TRBD2,CASSQGAGARTGELFF,TGCGCCAGCAGCCAAGGGGCGGGAGCCCGTACCGGGGAGCTGTTTTTT
TRBV19,TRBJ2-2,.,.,CASSAQMNTGELFF,TGTGCCAGTAGTGCACAGATGAACACCGGGGAGCTGTTTTTT
TRBV7-3,TRBJ1-2,.,.,CASSPDQGSYGYTF,TGTGCCAGCAGCCCCGACCAGGGATCCTATGGCTACACCTTC
TRBV15,TRBJ1-1,once,.,CATGAMGTEAFF,TGTGCCACCGGGGCCATGGGTACTGAAGCTTTCTTT
TRBV5-8,TRBJ2-5,.,TRBD1,CASSYAGTGGLETQYF,TGTGCCAGCAGCTACGCCGGGACAGGGGGCTTAGAGACCCAGTACTTC
TRBV25-1,TRBJ1-6,.,TRBD1,CASHGQGAGSPLHF,TGTGCCAGCCACGGACAGGGGGCGGGTTCACCCCTCCACTTT
TRBV11-3,TRBJ2-1,.,.,CASSPLVRFSYNEQFF,TGTGCCAGCAGCCCCCTAGTGCGATTCTCCTACAATGAGCAGTTCTTC
TRBV3-1/TRBV3-2,TRBJ2-3,.,.,CASSQVRGSTDTQYF,TGTGCCAGCAGCCAAGTCCGGGGTAGCACAGATACGCAGTATTTT
TRBV4-1,TRBJ2-2,.,.,CASSQEGGFRTGELFF,TGCGCCAGCAGCCAAGAAGGTGGGTTTCGCACCGGGGAGCTGTTTTTT
TRBV5-8,TRBJ2-3,.,TRBD2,CASSLDEGTSGYPSTDTQYF,TGTGCCAGCAGCTTGGACGAGGGGACTAGCGGTTATCCTAGCACAGATACGCAGTATTTT
TRBV4-1,TRBJ1-5,.,.,CASSSTPFSNQPQHF,TGCGCCAGCAGCTCGACACCATTTAGCAATCAGCCCCAGCATTTT
TRBV7-8,TRBJ1-6,many,TRBD1,CASSLGDRNSPLHF,TGTGCCAGCAGCTTAGGGGACAGAAATTCACCCCTCCACTTT
TRBV11-2,TRBJ2-1,.,TRBD2,CASRAGGRNEQFF,TGTGCCAGCAGAGCGGGGGGTCGAAATGAGCAGTTCTTC
TRBV15,TRBJ2-1,once,.,CATSRRSGGREDEQFF,TGTGCCACCAGCCGCAGGTCCGGGGGTCGGGAAGATGAGCAGTTCTTC
TRBV9,TRBJ1-1,.,.,CASSHHTERGGDTEAFF,TGTGCCAGCAGCCACCACACGGAGAGGGGAGGAGACACTGAAGCTTTCTTT
TRBV10-3,TRBJ2-7,.,TRBD1,CAITRTGGQQYF,TGTGCCATCACCCGGACAGGGGGCCAGCAGTACTTC
TRBV7-2,TRBJ2-2,.,.,CASSPGGSNTGELFF,TGTGCCAGCAGCCCCGGGGGATCGAACACCGGGGAGCTGTTTTTT
TRBV5-8,TRBJ2-5,.,TRBD2,CASSWGLAGDQETQYF,TGTGCCAGCAGCTGGGGACTAGCGGGGGACCAAGAGACCCAGTACTTC
TRBV6-6,TRBJ1-5,.,.,CASSFGQPDQPQHF,TGTGCCAGCAGTTTCGGACAGCCGGATCAGCCCCAGCATTTT
TRBV28,TRBJ2-2,.,.,CASSLTVRDTGELFF,TGTGCCAGCAGTTTAACTGTCAGGGACACCGGGGAGCTGTTTTTT
TRBV4-2,TRBJ2-1,once,.,CASSQERSREQFF,TGTGCCAGCAGCCAAGAAAGGTCCCGTGAGCAGTTCTTC
TRBV7-2,TRBJ2-2,.,.,CASSFPAAGHNTGELFF,TGTGCCAGCAGCTTCCCCGCTGCGGGACACAACACCGGGGAGCTGTTTTTT
TRBV5-1,TRBJ2-3,.,.,CASSLGKLTDTQYF,TGCGCCAGCAGCTTGGGGAAGCTCACAGATACGCAGTATTTT
TRBV19,TRBJ2-2,.,TRBD2,CASSMGGANTGELFF,TGTGCCAGTAGTATGGGAGGGGCGAACACCGGGGAGCTGTTTTTT
TRBV10-3,TRBJ1-2,.,.,CAISESRGPEGYTF,TGTGCCATCAGTGAGTCGCGGGGACCGGAGGGCTACACCTTC